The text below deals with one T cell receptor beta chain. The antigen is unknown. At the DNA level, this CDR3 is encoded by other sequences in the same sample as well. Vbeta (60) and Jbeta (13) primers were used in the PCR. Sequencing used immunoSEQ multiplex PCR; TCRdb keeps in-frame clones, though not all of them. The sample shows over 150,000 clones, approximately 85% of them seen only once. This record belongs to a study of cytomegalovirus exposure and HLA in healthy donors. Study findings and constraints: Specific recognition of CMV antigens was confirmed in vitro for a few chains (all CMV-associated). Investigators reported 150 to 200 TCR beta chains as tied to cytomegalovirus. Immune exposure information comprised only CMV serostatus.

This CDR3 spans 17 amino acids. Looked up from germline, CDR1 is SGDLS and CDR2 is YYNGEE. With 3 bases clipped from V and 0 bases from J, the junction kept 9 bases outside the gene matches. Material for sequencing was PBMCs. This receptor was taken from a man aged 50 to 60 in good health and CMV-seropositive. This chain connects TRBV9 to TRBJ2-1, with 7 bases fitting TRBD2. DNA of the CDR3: TGTGCCAGCAGCGCCCCACTAGCGACTGACTCCTACAATGAGCAGTTCTTC. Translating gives CASSAPLATDSYNEQFF.